A single sample is the source of the 15 T cell receptor beta chains below, sequenced in a study of regulatory T cells in long-lasting Graves disease. Stated time point: newly diagnosed GD, antithyroid drugs for less than 3 months. The TCR library was made from RNA that had been extracted from PBMCs in TRIzol. Construction of TCR beta libraries relied on iRepertoire HTBI primers and on Arm-PCR targeting CDR3 regions. One entry per CDR3 protein results from TCRdb running MiXCR on the multiplex PCR reads. The sample lists 520,000 or so distinct CDR3 sequences, around 12% occurring once. These data also formed part of another study, on T cells in Graves' hyperthyroidism and ophthalmopathy.

Sequences were derived from peripheral blood mononuclear cells (PBMCs), sampled at new diagnosis, from a patient treated with antithyroid drugs. The receptors were sampled from a woman aged 25 to 45 with Graves disease.

This clonotype was recorded at least ten times. The chain combines TRBV2 with TRBJ2-7; the D gene is possibly TRBD2 (5 bases). The CDR3 runs 14 residues. The germline CDR1 and CDR2 sequences are SNHLY and FYNNEI. V was pared by 6 bases and J by 3 bases, with 15 bases between. The CDR3 loop reads CASRTGLYHYEQYF. In nucleotides, the CDR3 is TGTGCCAGCAGGACTGGACTGTATCACTACGAGCAGTACTTC.

This clonotype was observed a handful of times. This chain uses TRBV15 with TRBJ2-3; 14 nucleotides align to TRBD2. The CDR3 extends over 18 amino acids. Trimming cost V 3 bases and J 1 base; bases outside gene matches: 6. CDR1 is LNHNV, CDR2 YYDKDF, per germline (reference sequence). The CDR3 loop is CATSRTSGRALGTDTQYF. The CDR3 DNA follows: TGTGCCACCAGCAGGACTAGCGGGAGGGCCCTAGGCACAGATACGCAGTATTTT.

This clonotype appeared many times. This CDR3 reads CASSSMPTSGRLYNEQFF. The CDR3 bases are TGTGCCAGCAGTTCCATGCCAACTAGCGGGAGACTTTACAATGAGCAGTTCTTC. The chain employs TRBV28 and TRBJ2-1; 11 bases line up with TRBD2. The CDR3 length is 18 residues. Trimming cost V 4 bases and J 4 bases; bases outside gene matches: 12. Per the germline V gene, CDR1 is MDHEN and CDR2 is SYDVKM. Variable domain in full (rest from reference TRBV28 and TRBJ2-1): DVKVTQSSRYLVKRTGEKVFLECVQDMDHENMFWYRQDPGLGLRLIYFSYDVKMKEKGDIPEGYSVSREKKERFSLILESASTNQTSMYLCASSSMPTSGRLYNEQFFGPGTRLTVL.

The chain has TRBV6-1 and TRBJ1-3; D ambiguous. Germline V gene sequence: CDR1 MNHNS, CDR2 SASEGT. V shed 5 bases and J shed 8 bases, with 10 bases lying between them. The CDR3 contains 12 residues. The CDR3 DNA reads as TGTGCCAGCAGTATGATCGGGGACACCATATATTTT. Protein product: CASSMIGDTIYF.

The chain has TRBV20-1 and TRBJ2-7; D is possibly TRBD2 (7 bases). V lost 4 bases to trimming and J lost 4 bases, with 14 bases between them. This CDR3 spans 13 amino acids. Germline V gives CDR1 DFQATT, CDR2 SNEGSKA (reference sequence). CDR3 amino acids: CSATRGGGYEQYF. The CDR3 DNA is TGCAGTGCTACCCGAGGGGGGGGGTACGAGCAGTACTTC.

The rearrangement joins TRBV7-8 to TRBJ2-3, with D perhaps TRBD2 (6 bases). V dropped 5 bases and J dropped 0 bases, with 18 bases sitting between them. The CDR3 is 17 amino acids. Germline loops: CDR1 SGHVS, CDR2 FQNEAQ. Here the CDR3 reads CASSQKRDWPSTDTQYF. The CDR3 DNA follows: TGTGCCAGCAGCCAAAAAAGGGACTGGCCTAGCACAGATACGCAGTATTTT.

This clonotype showed up many times. The chain combines TRBV20-1 with TRBJ2-7, with D perhaps TRBD2 (6 bases). The CDR3 extends over 13 amino acids. CDR1 is DFQATT and CDR2 is SNEGSKA in the germline V gene (reference sequence). The V end lost 7 bases, the J end lost 3 bases, and 16 bases lay between the germline ends. CDR3 loop: CSGVSGLGYEQYF. The CDR3 bases are TGCAGTGGTGTTAGCGGATTGGGCTACGAGCAGTACTTC.

This clonotype was counted at least ten times. The rearrangement links TRBV13 to TRBJ2-7; D not resolved. CDR1 and CDR2 (germline): PRHDT, FYEKMQ (reference sequence). The ends were cut back, 7 bases at V and 1 base at J, with 11 bases in the middle. The CDR3 extends over 13 amino acids. The DNA of the CDR3 is TGTGCCAGCACCCTGGACCGTTCCTACGAGCAGTACTTC. It yields the protein CASTLDRSYEQYF. Drawing the rest from reference TRBV13 and TRBJ2-7, the complete variable domain is AAGVIQSPRHLIKEKRETATLKCYPIPRHDTVYWYQQGPGQDPQFLISFYEKMQSDKGSIPDRFSAQQFSDYHSELNMSSLELGDSALYFCASTLDRSYEQYFGPGTRLTVT.

The chain carries TRBV5-1 and TRBJ2-5; no reliable D call. The V end was cut by 4 bases, the J end by 1 base, with 14 bases between. The CDR3 consists of 15 residues. CDR1 and CDR2 from the germline V gene are SGHRS and YFSETQ. The CDR3 is CASSPVGTSQETQYF. Written as DNA, the CDR3 is TGCGCCAGCAGCCCGGTCGGAACCTCCCAAGAGACCCAGTACTTC.

This clonotype has a count of ten or more. The J gene is TRBJ2-7, the V gene TRBV7-2; 10 bases fit TRBD2. V shed 5 bases, J shed 1 base, and the junction held 2 bases outside the gene matches. The CDR3 is 14 amino acids. Germline V gene data show CDR1 as SGHTA and CDR2 as FQGNSA. The CDR3 loop is CASSAGLASYEQYF. The CDR3 region has the DNA TGTGCCAGCAGCGCGGGACTAGCGTCCTACGAGCAGTACTTC. Drawing the rest from reference TRBV7-2 and TRBJ2-7, the complete variable domain is GAGVSQSPSNKVTEKGKDVELRCDPISGHTALYWYRQSLGQGLEFLIYFQGNSAPDKSGLPSDRFSAERTGGSVSTLTIQRTQQEDSAVYLCASSAGLASYEQYFGPGTRLTVT.

The table lists this clonotype with many counts. The rearrangement joins TRBV6-1 to TRBJ2-7; 10 positions match TRBD2. V shed 4 bases and J 0 bases; nucleotides not matched to a gene: 3. This CDR3 is 15 amino acids long. CDR1 is MNHNS, CDR2 SASEGT, per germline. The CDR3: CASSVAGGVSYEQYF. The CDR3 coding sequence is TGTGCCAGCAGTGTAGCGGGAGGAGTCTCCTACGAGCAGTACTTC.

This clonotype was observed at least ten times. J is TRBJ1-1 and V is TRBV18; the D is unclear. The ends were cut back, 4 bases at V and 1 base at J, with 7 bases in the middle. The CDR3 is 13 residues long. Germline V gene data show CDR1 as KGHSH and CDR2 as LQKENI. In DNA, the CDR3 is TGTGCCAGCTCACTACTCAAGAACACTGAAGCTTTCTTT. It is translated as CASSLLKNTEAFF.

This clonotype was counted many times. The chain joins TRBV6-2 or TRBV6-3 to TRBJ2-1; 7 bases align to TRBD2. CDR3 length equals 15 residues. Trimming took 5 bases from V and 9 from J; bases not matched to a gene: 13. CDR1 is MNHEY and CDR2 is SVGEGT in the germline V gene. The CDR3 nucleotides are TGTGCCAGCAGTCCCCTCATGGCGGGAGTAAGTGAGCAGTTCTTC. Translating gives CASSPLMAGVSEQFF.

Details on this clonotype: A much larger clone differs by one base, so this may be a read error. V gene TRBV11-2 combines with J gene TRBJ2-1; TRBD2 agrees at 8 bases. Unmatched junction bases numbered 9, after V lost 3 bases and J lost 8 bases. This CDR3 has 15 residues. Per the germline V gene, CDR1 is SGHAT and CDR2 is FQNNGV. The CDR3 is CASSLISGMNYEQFF. The DNA for the CDR3 is TGTGCCAGCAGCTTGATTAGCGGGATGAACTATGAGCAGTTCTTC.

This clonotype was observed a handful of times. J is TRBJ2-1 and V is TRBV3-1, with 13 bases matching TRBD2. Germline lookup yields CDR1 LGHDT and CDR2 YNNKEL (reference sequence). The CDR3 consists of 19 residues. V was pared by 3 bases and J by 1 base, with 9 bases of the junction left unmatched. This CDR3 is CASSQLGTSGKGSYNEQFF. In nucleotides, the CDR3 is TGTGCCAGCAGCCAGCTAGGGACTAGCGGGAAGGGATCCTACAATGAGCAGTTCTTC.